These 3 T cell receptor beta chains came from one sample sequenced in a study of neurological immune-mediated disorders. TCRdb processed the 5' RACE reads anew with MiXCR; each CDR3 protein has one entry. The table lists under 70,000 distinct CDR3 sequences, 2.5% to 4% of them singletons. The source material was PBMCs. The receptors were gathered from a woman in her forties or fifties with multiple sclerosis.

The chain carries TRBV7-2 and TRBJ2-3; D possibly corresponds to TRBD2 (6 bases). The CDR3 sequence is 16 residues long. V shed 2 bases and J shed 7 bases, with 19 bases lying between them. Germline lookup yields CDR1 SGHTA and CDR2 FQGNSA. Written as DNA, the CDR3 is TGTGCCAGCAGCTTATGGCGGGAAAATCATCGAAATACGCAGTATTTT. It codes for CASSLWRENHRNTQYF.

This clonotype was picked up many times. The chain links TRBV5-5 to TRBJ1-4; D gene uncertain. This CDR3 region has 12 residues. V lost 1 base and J lost 4, with 2 bases in between. The germline CDR1 and CDR2 sequences are SGHKS and YYEKEE (reference sequence). The CDR3: CASSLINEKLFF. In DNA, the CDR3 is TGTGCCAGCAGCTTGATTAATGAAAAACTGTTTTTT.

There are many counts of this clonotype. The V and J genes are TRBV5-1 and TRBJ1-1; 7 bases agree with TRBD1. CDR3 length equals 14 residues. Losses at the gene ends were 1 base for V and 4 bases for J; bases not matched to a gene: 4. Germline-derived CDR1 and CDR2 are SGHRS and YFSETQ. The CDR3, as DNA: TGCGCCAGCAGCTTGCCGGGACAGATCACTGAAGCTTTCTTT. This sequence encodes CASSLPGQITEAFF. The full variable domain, its missing parts supplied by reference TRBV5-1 and TRBJ1-1, is KAGVTQTPRYLIKTRGQQVTLSCSPISGHRSVSWYQQTPGQGLQFLFEYFSETQRNKGNFPGRFSGRQFSNSRSEMNVSTLELGDSALYLCASSLPGQITEAFFGQGTRLTVV.